This T cell receptor beta chain comes out of a study of T-cell memory formation after mild COVID-19. About the research overall: For the most part, TCR clusters were specific to one donor.

Trimming removed 6 bases from V and 8 bases from J, with 22 bases in between. In germline, CDR1 is DFQATT, CDR2 SNEGSKA (reference sequence). The CDR3 has 15 residues. This clonotype was seen a handful of times. From 5'RACE with constant-segment primers came TCR alpha and TCR beta cDNA libraries that carried sample barcodes and UMIs. Each CDR3 protein gets one entry after TCRdb re-called the 5' RACE reads with MiXCR. The sample lists some 64,000 distinct CDR3 sequences, 9% to 9.5% seen once, with about 1.1% in the top ten. This TCR came from a man between 18 and 35 years old who had mild COVID-19 (a few samples of this study predate the infection). Cell type and time point are not known. What was sequenced was PBMCs or a T cell subset sorted from them (not recorded which). This chain joins TRBV20-1 and TRBJ1-4, with D perhaps TRBD1 (5 bases). The CDR3 sequence: CSAPLGGGAREKLFF. The CDR3 DNA reads TGCAGTGCCCCGCTGGGGGGGGGTGCGAGGGAAAAACTGTTTTTT.